What follows are 6 T cell receptor beta chains derived from one specimen sequenced in a study of cytomegalovirus exposure and HLA in healthy donors. Sequenced by immunoSEQ multiplex PCR; TCRdb stores in-frame clones only, minus some. This table has under 200,000 clones, 75% to 95% appearing once. The sample consisted of PBMCs. Receptors were obtained from a woman under 30 in good health and CMV-seropositive.

This chain connects TRBV2 to TRBJ2-1; maybe TRBD2 (5 bases). There are 17 residues in the CDR3. V was clipped by 0 bases and J by 4 bases, with 16 bases between them. From germline, CDR1 is SNHLY and CDR2 FYNNEI. In DNA form, the CDR3 reads TGTGCCAGCAGTGAAGCTTTAGGAGAGACTATTTACAATGAGCAGTTCTTC. Translation: CASSEALGETIYNEQFF.

The genes are TRBV10-3 and TRBJ2-7; 14 bases match TRBD2. V shed 1 base, J shed 2 bases, and the junction held 7 bases outside the gene matches. Germline V gives CDR1 ENHRY, CDR2 SYGVKD. This CDR3 comprises 18 residues. The CDR3 loop is CAISELGTSGSFTYEQYF. Here the CDR3 DNA reads TGTGCCATCAGTGAGTTGGGGACTAGCGGGAGTTTTACCTACGAGCAGTACTTC.

This clone appeared once. The genes are TRBV18 and TRBJ2-1, with 9 nucleotides matching TRBD1. The CDR3 has 15 residues. Per the germline V gene, CDR1 is KGHSH and CDR2 is LQKENI. The trim removed 6 bases at V and 1 base at J, leaving 4 bases unmatched. The CDR3 is CASSPGTGSYNEQFF. The CDR3 DNA reads TGTGCCAGCTCCCCCGGGACAGGGTCCTACAATGAGCAGTTCTTC.

J is TRBJ2-7 and V is TRBV7-9, with D possibly matching TRBD2 (6 bases). The CDR3 covers 16 residues. The V gene's germline CDR1 is SEHNR and CDR2 FQNEAQ (reference sequence). V shed 8 bases and J shed 0 bases, with 20 bases lying between them. The CDR3 nucleotides read TGTGCCAGCGGCAATAGGAGGGACGCACCCTCCTACGAGCAGTACTTC. Translating it yields CASGNRRDAPSYEQYF.

The CDR3 region is CASSFPGLAHEQYF. The DNA of the CDR3 is TGTGCCAGCAGCTTCCCGGGACTAGCACACGAGCAGTACTTC. This chain joins TRBV7-2 and TRBJ2-7; TRBD2 matches at 9 bases. V was clipped by 3 bases and J by 5 bases; unmatched bases: 5. Germline V gene lookup returns CDR1 SGHTA and CDR2 FQGNSA. This CDR3 is built from 14 residues.

Here the CDR3 reads CASSPWTSGGADTQYF. The CDR3, as DNA: TGTGCCAGCAGCCCGTGGACTAGCGGGGGCGCAGATACGCAGTATTTT. This chain connects TRBV7-8 to TRBJ2-3, with 13 bases fitting TRBD2. Germline CDR1 is SGHVS and CDR2 is FQNEAQ. The CDR3 is 16 amino acids. V shed 5 bases and J 4 bases; nucleotides not matched to a gene: 6.